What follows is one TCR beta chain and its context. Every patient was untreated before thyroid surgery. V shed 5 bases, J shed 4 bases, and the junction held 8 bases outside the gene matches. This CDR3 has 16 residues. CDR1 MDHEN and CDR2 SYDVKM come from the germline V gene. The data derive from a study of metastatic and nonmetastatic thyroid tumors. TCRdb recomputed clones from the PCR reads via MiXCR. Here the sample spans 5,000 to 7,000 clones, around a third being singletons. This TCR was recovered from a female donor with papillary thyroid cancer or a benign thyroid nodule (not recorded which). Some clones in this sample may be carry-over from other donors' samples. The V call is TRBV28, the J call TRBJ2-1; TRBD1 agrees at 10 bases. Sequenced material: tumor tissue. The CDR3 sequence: CASSPPGTGDYNEQFF. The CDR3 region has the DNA TGTGCCAGCAGTCCGCCCGGGACAGGGGATTACAATGAGCAGTTCTTC.